This TCR beta chain was retrieved from a study of early T cells in non-severe SARS-CoV-2 infection (dated by TCRdb to about 2021). Context from the whole study: Because TCR sequencing relied on bulk RNA taken from unsorted whole blood, pairing of alpha and beta chains was not possible.

Set within a cohort of healthcare workers in London, UK, this nested case-control study involved weekly PCR testing of nasopharyngeal swabs along with blood sampling. Healthcare workers were recruited between 23 and 31 March 2020, during the week of the UK lockdown, and were followed weekly for up to about 16 weeks. Looking up the germline V gene yields CDR1 SGHVS and CDR2 FNYEAQ. Trimming costs V 1 base and J 5 bases, and their ends lie 8 bases apart. The CDR3 numbers 13 residues from cysteine through phenylalanine. Only CDR3 DNA remains: 39 bases, in frame from the first base. The method behind the library was 5' RACE. Sequencing took place on a NextSeq 500. In the TCR library protocol, unique molecular identifiers were attached to individual cDNA molecules to correct for PCR bias and sequencing error. Sequencing covered both TCR alpha and beta chains, and within each sample the abundances of alpha and beta sequences were tightly co-correlated. The study's own analysis went as follows. Decombinator V4 was used to annotate TCR sequences for V gene, J gene and CDR3. TCRs were defined as expanded if a significant change between any two time points was detected under a Poisson model with p below 0.0001. TCR abundances were normalised to the total number of TCRs sequenced in each sample and reported as counts per million. MAIT TCRs were defined by TRAV1-2 paired with TRAJ12, TRAJ20 or TRAJ33, and iNKT TCRs by TRAV10 paired with TRAJ18. VDJdb, accessed 1 November 2021, was searched for CMV, EBV and SARS-CoV-2 annotated TCRs, with TCRs annotated for multiple antigens excluded. Clones were called with MiXCR by TCRdb after fastp trimmed the public reads at Q25, and only in-frame beta chains were retained. CDR3 protein duplicates are merged, each entry listing the most common genes and DNA. These V and J calls rely on TCRdb rather than the paper's analysis. The sample table records about 42,000 distinct CDR3 sequences; around 7% of these occur just once. The top ten hold more than 4.5% of the sample.

Remarks on this clonotype: Which antigen it targets is not known. Per-base qualities were not stored, and no clone one base away is much larger.

Study-wide conclusions, independent of this receptor: Matching against VDJdb was skewed toward anti-spike CD8 responses, likely underestimated virus-specific expansions, and missed private and CD4 specificities.

The sequencing sample was made of whole blood. The receptor was derived from an adult who was a healthcare worker with PCR-confirmed SARS-CoV-2 infection or an uninfected control (not recorded which). The rearrangement combines TRBV7-6 with TRBJ1-1; no D segment can be confidently identified. CDR3 reads: CASSLELSTEAFF. The nucleotides are TGTGCCAGCAGCTTAGAACTCAGTACTGAAGCTTTCTTT. Where the CDR3 stops, the reference TRBV7-6 and TRBJ1-1 genes take over; the full variable domain is GAGVSQSPRYKVTKRGQDVALRCDPISGHVSLYWYRQALGQGPEFLTYFNYEAQQDKSGLPNDRFSAERPEGSISTLTIQRTEQRDSAMYRCASSLELSTEAFFGQGTRLTVV.